The T cell receptor beta chain under discussion was sequenced for a study of blood T cell repertoires in COVID-19. Study-wide context: Samples came from the United States, Italy and Spain, spanning acute and convalescent COVID-19. Nucleic acid was either cDNA or gDNA, and it came from T cells, B-cell-depleted T cells, or PBMCs.

CDR1 and CDR2 from the germline V gene are ENHRY and SYGVKD. CDR3 length: 14 amino acids. Trimming took off 2 bases at V and 5 bases at J, with 13 bases between the two ends. Per the original data handling: The assay estimated nucleated cells by amplifying reference gene primers. Method: immunoSEQ multiplex PCR; TCRdb's copy keeps in-frame clones and lacks some. The V and J calls and clone size were taken over from that table, and D and trimming were inferred from the DNA. This sample has 20,000 to 25,000 clones; roughly 88% occur once, and the top ten carry approximately 2.6%. The genes are TRBV10-3 and TRBJ2-7; TRBD2 might be the D (7 bases). This TCR was recovered from a man in his sixties or seventies with acute or convalescent COVID-19. Input material: peripheral blood. The CDR3: CAISEGGGKDEQYF. CDR3 coding DNA: TGTGCCATCAGTGAGGGCGGGGGCAAGGACGAGCAGTACTTC.